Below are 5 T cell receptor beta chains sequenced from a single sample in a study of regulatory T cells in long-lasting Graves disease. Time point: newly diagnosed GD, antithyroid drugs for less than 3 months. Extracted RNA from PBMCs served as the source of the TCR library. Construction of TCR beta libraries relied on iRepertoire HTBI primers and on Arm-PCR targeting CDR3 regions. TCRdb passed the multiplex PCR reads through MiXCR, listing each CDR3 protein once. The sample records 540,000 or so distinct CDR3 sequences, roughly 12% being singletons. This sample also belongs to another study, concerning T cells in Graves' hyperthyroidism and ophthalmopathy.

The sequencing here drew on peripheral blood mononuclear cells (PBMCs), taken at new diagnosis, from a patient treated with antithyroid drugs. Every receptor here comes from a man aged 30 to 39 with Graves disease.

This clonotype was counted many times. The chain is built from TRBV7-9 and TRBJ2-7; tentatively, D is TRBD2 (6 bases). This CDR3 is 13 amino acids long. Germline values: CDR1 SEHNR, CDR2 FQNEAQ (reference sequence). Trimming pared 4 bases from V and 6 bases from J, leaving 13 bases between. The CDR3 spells CASSWEVNGEQYF. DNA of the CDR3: TGTGCCAGCAGCTGGGAGGTTAATGGCGAGCAGTACTTC.

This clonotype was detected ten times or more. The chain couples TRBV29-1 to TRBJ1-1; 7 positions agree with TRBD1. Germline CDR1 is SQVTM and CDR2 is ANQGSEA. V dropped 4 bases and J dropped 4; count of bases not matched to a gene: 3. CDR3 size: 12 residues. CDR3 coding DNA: TGCAGCGTTGGACAGGGCACCACTGAAGCTTTCTTT. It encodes CSVGQGTTEAFF.

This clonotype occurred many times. The CDR3 DNA reads as TGCAGTGCTGAGACTAGCGGGGGCCAAGAGACCCAGTACTTC. This gives the protein CSAETSGGQETQYF. The J gene is TRBJ2-5, the V gene TRBV20-1, with TRBD2 matching over 12 bases. J was trimmed by 1 base and V by 5 bases; bases with no gene match: 2. CDR1 is DFQATT, CDR2 SNEGSKA, per germline (reference sequence). The CDR3 is made up of 14 amino acids.

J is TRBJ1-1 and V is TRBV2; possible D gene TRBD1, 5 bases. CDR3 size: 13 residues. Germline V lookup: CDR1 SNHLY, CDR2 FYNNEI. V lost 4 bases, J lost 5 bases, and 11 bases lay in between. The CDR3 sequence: CASSGRGGTEAFF. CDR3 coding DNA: TGTGCCAGCAGTGGGAGGGGCGGTACTGAAGCTTTCTTT.

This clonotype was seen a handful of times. The chain's CDR3 is CASRFGGRRKNSPLHF. The CDR3 nucleotides read TGTGCCAGCAGATTCGGGGGGCGCAGGAAAAATTCACCCCTCCACTTT. The genes are TRBV12-3 or TRBV12-4 and TRBJ1-6, with D tentatively TRBD1 (6 bases). V shed 6 bases and J shed 7 bases, with 19 bases lying between them. This CDR3 has 16 amino acids.